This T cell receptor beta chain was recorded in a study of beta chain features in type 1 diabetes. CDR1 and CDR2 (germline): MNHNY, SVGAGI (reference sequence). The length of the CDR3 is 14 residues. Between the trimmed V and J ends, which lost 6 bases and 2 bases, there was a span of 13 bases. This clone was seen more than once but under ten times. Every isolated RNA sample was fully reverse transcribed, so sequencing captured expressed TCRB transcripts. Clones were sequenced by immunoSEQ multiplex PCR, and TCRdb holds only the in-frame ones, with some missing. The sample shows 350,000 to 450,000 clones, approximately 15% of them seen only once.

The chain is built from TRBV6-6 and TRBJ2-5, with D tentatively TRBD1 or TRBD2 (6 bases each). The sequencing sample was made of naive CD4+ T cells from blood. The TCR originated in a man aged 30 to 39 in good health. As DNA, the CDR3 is TGTGCCAGCAGGCGAAGGGGGGTACAAGAGACCCAGTACTTC. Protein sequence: CASRRRGVQETQYF.